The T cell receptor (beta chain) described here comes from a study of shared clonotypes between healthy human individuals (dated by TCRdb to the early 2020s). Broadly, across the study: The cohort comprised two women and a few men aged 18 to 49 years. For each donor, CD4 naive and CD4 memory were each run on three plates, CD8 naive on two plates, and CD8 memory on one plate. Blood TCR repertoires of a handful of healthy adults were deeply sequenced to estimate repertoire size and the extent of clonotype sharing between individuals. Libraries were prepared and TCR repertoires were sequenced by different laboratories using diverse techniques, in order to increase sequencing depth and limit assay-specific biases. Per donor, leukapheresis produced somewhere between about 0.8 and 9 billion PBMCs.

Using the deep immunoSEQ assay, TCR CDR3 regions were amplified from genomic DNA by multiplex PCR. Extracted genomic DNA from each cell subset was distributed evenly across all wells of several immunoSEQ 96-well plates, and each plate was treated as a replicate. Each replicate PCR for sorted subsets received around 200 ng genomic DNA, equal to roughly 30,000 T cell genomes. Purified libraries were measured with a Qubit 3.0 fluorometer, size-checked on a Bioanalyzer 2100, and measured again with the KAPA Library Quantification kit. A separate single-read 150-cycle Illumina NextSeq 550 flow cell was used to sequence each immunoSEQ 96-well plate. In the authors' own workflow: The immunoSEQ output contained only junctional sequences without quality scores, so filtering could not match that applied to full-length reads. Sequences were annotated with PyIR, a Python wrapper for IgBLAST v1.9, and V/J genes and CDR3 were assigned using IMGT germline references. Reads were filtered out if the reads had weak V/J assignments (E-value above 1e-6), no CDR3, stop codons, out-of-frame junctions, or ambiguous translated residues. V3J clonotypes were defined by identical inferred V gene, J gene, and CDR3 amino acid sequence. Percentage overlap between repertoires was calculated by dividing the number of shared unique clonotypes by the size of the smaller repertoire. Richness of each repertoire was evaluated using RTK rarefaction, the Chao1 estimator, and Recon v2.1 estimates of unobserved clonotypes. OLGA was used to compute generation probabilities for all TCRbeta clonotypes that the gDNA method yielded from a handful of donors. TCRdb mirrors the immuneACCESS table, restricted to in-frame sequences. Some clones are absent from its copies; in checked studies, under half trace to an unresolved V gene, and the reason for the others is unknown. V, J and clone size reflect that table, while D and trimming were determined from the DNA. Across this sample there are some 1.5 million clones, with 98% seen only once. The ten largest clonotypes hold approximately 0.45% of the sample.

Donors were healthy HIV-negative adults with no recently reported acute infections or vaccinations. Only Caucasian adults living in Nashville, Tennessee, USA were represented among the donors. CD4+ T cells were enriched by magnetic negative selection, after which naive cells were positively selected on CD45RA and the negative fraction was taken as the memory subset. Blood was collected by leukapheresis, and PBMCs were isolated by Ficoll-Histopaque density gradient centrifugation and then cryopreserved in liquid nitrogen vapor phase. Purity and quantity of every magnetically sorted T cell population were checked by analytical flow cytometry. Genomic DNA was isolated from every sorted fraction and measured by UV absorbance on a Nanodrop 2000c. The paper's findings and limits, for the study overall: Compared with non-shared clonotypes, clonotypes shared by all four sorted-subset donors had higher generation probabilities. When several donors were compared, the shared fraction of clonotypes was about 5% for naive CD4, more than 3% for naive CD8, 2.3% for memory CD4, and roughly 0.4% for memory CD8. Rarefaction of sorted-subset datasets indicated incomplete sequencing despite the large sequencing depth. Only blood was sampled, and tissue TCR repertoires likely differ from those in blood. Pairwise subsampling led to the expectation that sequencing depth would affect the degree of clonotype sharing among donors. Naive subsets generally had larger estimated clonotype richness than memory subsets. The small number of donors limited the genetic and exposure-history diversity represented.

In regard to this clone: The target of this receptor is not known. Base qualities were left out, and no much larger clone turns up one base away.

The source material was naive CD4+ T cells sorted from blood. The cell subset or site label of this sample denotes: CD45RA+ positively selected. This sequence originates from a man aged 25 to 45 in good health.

In nucleotides, the sequence is TGTGCCAGTAGTCCCCGGGACATACCAACTAATGAAAAACTGTTTTTT. Translated, this is CASSPRDIPTNEKLFF. The chain is encoded by TRBV19 joined to TRBJ1-4; a tentative D match to TRBD1 spans 6 bases. The CDR1 and CDR2 encoded by the germline V gene (reference sequence) are LNHDA and SQIVND. V drops 5 bases and J drops 0 bases, leaving 13 bases in between. Its CDR3 holds 16 amino acids, cysteine through phenylalanine. Solely the CDR3 DNA is kept, with 48 bases framed from the first base.